This paragraph covers one T cell receptor (beta chain) sequence. Its antigen is as yet unknown. The sample belongs to a study of graft-versus-host responses after intestinal transplantation. Study-level background: Isolated intestinal, liver-intestinal, or multivisceral transplants were what recipients had. The whole recipient group had anti-thymocyte globulin induction followed by tacrolimus and steroids for 2 to 3 years. Study-wide results and caveats: Recipient marrow harbored GvH clones, some of which surfaced first in ileum or blood. HvG clone declines early post-transplant were associated with peak circulating GvH levels.

V shed 0 bases and J shed 5 bases, with 1 base lying between them. This CDR3 spans 12 amino acids. The germline CDR1 and CDR2 sequences are MDHEN and SYDVKM. Assay: immunoSEQ multiplex PCR; the TCRdb copy retains only in-frame clones and omits some. The sample includes roughly 120,000 clones, over 85% of them seen just once. This TCR was sampled from a human donor who received an intestinal transplant. The source was unstimulated CD4+ T cells sorted from spleen or lymph node cells, collected before intestinal transplant. The rearrangement uses TRBV28 and TRBJ2-2; D ambiguous. CDR3 amino acids: CASSLWTGELFF. CDR3 coding DNA: TGTGCCAGCAGTTTATGGACCGGGGAGCTGTTTTTT.